This T cell receptor beta chain was captured in a study of blood T cell repertoires in COVID-19. In germline, CDR1 is SGHKS, CDR2 YYEKEE (reference sequence). With 9 bases removed from V and 1 base from J, the gap between germline ends came to 13 bases. The CDR3 runs to 13 residues. Clones were sequenced by immunoSEQ multiplex PCR, and TCRdb holds only the in-frame ones, with some missing. Of about 500,000 clones in the sample, 89% were seen once. This clonotype originated in a man younger than 35 with COVID-19, enrolled during active disease. The sequenced material came from peripheral blood. This chain uses TRBV5-5 with TRBJ2-5; D ambiguous. The CDR3: CATKRGSQETQYF. The CDR3, as DNA: TGTGCCACCAAAAGAGGCAGCCAAGAGACCCAGTACTTC.